This T cell receptor (beta chain) stems from a study of blood T cell repertoires in COVID-19. In the study overall: COVID-19 samples collected from the United States, Italy and Spain covered acute and convalescent phases.

CDR3 length: 13 amino acids. J was trimmed by 7 bases and V by 10 bases; bases with no gene match: 12. CDR1 and CDR2 (germline): LNHDA, SQIVND (reference sequence). The protocol was immunoSEQ multiplex PCR, while the TCRdb copy is restricted to in-frame clones and leaves out a portion. The sample yields fewer than 140,000 clones, roughly four fifths seen once. The source of this sequence is a woman aged 55 to 70 with acute or convalescent COVID-19. The sample comprised peripheral blood. The chain combines TRBV19 with TRBJ2-7; 8 bases match TRBD2. The CDR3 DNA is TGTGCCACCGGAGCACTAGCGGCTGGGGAGCAGTACTTC. Its translation: CATGALAAGEQYF. Looking up the rest from reference TRBV19 and TRBJ2-7 gives the full variable domain: DGGITQSPKYLFRKEGQNVTLSCEQNLNHDAMYWYRQDPGQGLRLIYYSQIVNDFQKGDIAEGYSVSREKKESFPLTVTSAQKNPTAFYLCATGALAAGEQYFGPGTRLTVT.